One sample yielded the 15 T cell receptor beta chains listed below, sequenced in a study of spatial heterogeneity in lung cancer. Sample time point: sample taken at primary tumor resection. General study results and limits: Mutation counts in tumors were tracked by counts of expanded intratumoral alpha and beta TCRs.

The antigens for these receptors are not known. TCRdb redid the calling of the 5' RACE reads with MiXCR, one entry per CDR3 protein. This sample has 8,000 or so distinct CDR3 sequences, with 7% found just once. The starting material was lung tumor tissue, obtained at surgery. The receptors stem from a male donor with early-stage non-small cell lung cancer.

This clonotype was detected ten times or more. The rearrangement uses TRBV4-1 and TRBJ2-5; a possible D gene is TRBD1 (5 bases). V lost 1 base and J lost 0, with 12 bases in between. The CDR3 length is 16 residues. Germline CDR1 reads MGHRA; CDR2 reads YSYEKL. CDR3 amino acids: CASSQGPPGNQETQYF. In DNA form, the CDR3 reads TGCGCCAGCAGCCAAGGTCCGCCAGGGAACCAAGAGACCCAGTACTTC.

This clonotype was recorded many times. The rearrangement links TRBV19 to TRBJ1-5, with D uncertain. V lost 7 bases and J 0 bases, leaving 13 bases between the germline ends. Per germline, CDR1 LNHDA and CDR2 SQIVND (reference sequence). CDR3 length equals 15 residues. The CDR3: CASKSVELSNQPQHF. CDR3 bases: TGTGCCAGTAAATCGGTGGAACTTAGCAATCAGCCCCAGCATTTT.

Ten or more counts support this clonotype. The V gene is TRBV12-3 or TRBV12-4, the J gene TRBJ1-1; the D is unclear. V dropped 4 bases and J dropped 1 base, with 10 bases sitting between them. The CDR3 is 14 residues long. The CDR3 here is CASSWSRGNTEAFF. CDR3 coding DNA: TGTGCCAGCAGTTGGTCCCGGGGGAACACTGAAGCTTTCTTT.

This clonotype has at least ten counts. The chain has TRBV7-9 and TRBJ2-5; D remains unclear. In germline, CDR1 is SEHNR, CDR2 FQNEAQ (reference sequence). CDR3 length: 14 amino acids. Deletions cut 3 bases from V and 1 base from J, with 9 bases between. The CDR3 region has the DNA TGTGCCAGCAGCTTGGGCGGATTCCAAGAGACCCAGTACTTC. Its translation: CASSLGGFQETQYF.

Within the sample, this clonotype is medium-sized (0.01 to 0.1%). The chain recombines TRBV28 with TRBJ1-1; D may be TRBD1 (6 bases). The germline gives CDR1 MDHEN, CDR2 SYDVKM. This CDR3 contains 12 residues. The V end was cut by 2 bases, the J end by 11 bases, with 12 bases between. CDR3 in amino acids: CASSLNRATAFF. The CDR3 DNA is TGTGCCAGCAGTTTAAACAGGGCGACGGCTTTCTTT.

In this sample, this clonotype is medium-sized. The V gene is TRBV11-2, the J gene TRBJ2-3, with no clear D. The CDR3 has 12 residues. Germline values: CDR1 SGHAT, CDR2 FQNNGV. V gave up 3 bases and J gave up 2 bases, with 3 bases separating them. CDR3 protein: CASSFSTDTQYF. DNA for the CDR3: TGTGCCAGCAGCTTCTCCACAGATACGCAGTATTTT. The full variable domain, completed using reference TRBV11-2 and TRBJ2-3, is EAGVAQSPRYKIIEKRQSVAFWCNPISGHATLYWYQQILGQGPKLLIQFQNNGVVDDSQLPKDRFSAERLKGVDSTLKIQPAKLEDSAVYLCASSFSTDTQYFGPGTRLTVL.

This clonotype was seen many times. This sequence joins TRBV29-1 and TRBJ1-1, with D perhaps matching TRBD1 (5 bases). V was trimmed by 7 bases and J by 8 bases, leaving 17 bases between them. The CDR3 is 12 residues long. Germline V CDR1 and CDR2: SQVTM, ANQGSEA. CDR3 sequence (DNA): TGCAGCGCTCGGGACCCAAAGGTGGAAGCTTTCTTT. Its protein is CSARDPKVEAFF.

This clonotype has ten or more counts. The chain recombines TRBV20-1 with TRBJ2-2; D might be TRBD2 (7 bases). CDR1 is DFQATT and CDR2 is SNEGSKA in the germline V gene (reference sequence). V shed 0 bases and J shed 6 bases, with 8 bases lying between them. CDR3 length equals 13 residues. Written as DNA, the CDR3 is TGCAGTGCTAGAGAGGGGGGGCCCGGGGAGCTGTTTTTT. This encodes CSAREGGPGELFF.

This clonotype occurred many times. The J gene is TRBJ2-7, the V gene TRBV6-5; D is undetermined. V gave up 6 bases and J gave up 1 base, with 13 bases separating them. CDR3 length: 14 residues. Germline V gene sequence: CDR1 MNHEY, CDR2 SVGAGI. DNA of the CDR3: TGTGCCAGCAGCCTTAGCTTTCAGTCCTACGAGCAGTACTTC. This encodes CASSLSFQSYEQYF.

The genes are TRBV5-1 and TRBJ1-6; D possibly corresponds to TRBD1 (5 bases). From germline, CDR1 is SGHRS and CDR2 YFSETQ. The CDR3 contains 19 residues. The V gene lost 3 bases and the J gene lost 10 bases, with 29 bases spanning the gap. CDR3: CASSYEVGALSGYGSPLHF. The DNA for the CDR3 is TGCGCCAGCAGCTACGAGGTCGGGGCCCTTTCGGGGTATGGGTCACCCCTCCACTTT.

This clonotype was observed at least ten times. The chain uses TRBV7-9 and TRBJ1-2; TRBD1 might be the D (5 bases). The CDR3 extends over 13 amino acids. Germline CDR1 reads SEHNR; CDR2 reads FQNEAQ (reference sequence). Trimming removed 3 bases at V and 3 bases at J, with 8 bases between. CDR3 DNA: TGTGCCAGCAGCTTCTTACAGGACTATGGCTACACCTTC. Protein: CASSFLQDYGYTF.

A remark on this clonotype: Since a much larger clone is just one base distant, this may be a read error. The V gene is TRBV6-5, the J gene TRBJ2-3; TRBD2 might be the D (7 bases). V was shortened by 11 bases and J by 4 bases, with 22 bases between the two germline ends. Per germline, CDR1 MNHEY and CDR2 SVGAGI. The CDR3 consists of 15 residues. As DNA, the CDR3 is TGTGCCGGCGGTCGGGGGCGGGAGATGTCAGATACGCAGTATTTT. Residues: CAGGRGREMSDTQYF.

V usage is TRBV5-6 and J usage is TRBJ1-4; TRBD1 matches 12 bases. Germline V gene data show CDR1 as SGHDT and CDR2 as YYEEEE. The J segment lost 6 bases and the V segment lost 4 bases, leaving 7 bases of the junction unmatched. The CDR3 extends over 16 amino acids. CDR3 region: CASSRGTGGRDEKLFF. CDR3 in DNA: TGTGCCAGCAGCCGCGGGACAGGGGGCCGGGATGAAAAACTGTTTTTT. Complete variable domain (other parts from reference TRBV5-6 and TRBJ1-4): DAGVTQSPTHLIKTRGQQVTLRCSPKSGHDTVSWYQQALGQGPQFIFQYYEEEERQRGNFPDRFSGHQFPNYSSELNVNALLLGDSALYLCASSRGTGGRDEKLFFGSGTQLSVL.

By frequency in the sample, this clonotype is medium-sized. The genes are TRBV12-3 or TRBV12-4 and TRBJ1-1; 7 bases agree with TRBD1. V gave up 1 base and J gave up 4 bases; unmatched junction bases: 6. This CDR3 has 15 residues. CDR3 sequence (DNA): TGTGCCAGCAGTTTAGACAGGGGAAGGGGCACTGAAGCTTTCTTT. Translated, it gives CASSLDRGRGTEAFF.

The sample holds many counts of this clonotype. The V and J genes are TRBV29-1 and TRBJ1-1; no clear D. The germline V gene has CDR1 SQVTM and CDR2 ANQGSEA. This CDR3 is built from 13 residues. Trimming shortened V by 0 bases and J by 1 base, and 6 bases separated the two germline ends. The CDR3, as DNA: TGCAGCGTTGAAGAGGGGTCGAACACTGAAGCTTTCTTT. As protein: CSVEEGSNTEAFF.